The TCR beta chain described here comes from a study of blood T cell repertoires in COVID-19. Study overall: Acute-phase and convalescent COVID-19 samples originated in the United States, Italy and Spain.

In the authors' workflow: How many nucleated cells were present was estimated from reference gene primer amplification. Repertoires were generated with immunoSEQ multiplex PCR, while TCRdb's copy carries only in-frame clones and drops some. V, J and clone size are those of that table, while D and trimming were read from the DNA. The sample contains fewer than 80,000 clones, approximately 90% of which appear only once. The V end was cut by 6 bases, the J end by 1 base, with 12 bases between. This CDR3 is 14 amino acids long. CDR1 and CDR2 (germline): KGHSH, LQKENI. This chain uses TRBV18 with TRBJ1-1, with a weak D call TRBD1 (5 bases). The source of this sequence is a man younger than 40 with acute or convalescent COVID-19. The specimen sequenced was peripheral blood. For the CDR3, the DNA is TGTGCCAGCTCCCAGACAGAGGAGAACACTGAAGCTTTCTTT. Residues: CASSQTEENTEAFF.